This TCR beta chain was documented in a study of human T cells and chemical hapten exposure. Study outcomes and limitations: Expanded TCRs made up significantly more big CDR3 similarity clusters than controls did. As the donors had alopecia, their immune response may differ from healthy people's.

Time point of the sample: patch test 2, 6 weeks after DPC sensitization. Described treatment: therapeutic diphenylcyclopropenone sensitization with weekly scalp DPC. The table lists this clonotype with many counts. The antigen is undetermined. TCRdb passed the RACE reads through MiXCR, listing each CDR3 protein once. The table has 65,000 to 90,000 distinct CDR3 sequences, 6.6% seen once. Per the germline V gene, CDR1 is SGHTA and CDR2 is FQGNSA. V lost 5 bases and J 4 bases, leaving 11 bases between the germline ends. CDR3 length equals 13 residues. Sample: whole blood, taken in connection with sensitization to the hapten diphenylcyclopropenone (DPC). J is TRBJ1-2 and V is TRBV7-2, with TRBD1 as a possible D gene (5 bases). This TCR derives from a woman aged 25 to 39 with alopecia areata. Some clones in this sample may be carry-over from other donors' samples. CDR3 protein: CASSGDSVYGYTF. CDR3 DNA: TGTGCCAGCAGCGGCGACAGTGTCTATGGCTACACCTTC. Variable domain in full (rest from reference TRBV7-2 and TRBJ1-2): GAGVSQSPSNKVTEKGKDVELRCDPISGHTALYWYRQSLGQGLEFLIYFQGNSAPDKSGLPSDRFSAERTGGSVSTLTIQRTQQEDSAVYLCASSGDSVYGYTFGSGTRLTVV.